Detailed here is one TCR beta chain. Assay used: immunoSEQ multiplex PCR; TCRdb lists only in-frame clones, some missing. The sample holds roughly 480,000 clones, roughly nine tenths seen once. The Seattle patients joined while their infection was active and were tracked longitudinally afterward. The data originate from a study of blood T cell repertoires in COVID-19. Per germline, CDR1 LNHDA and CDR2 SQIVND (reference sequence). CDR3 length: 17 amino acids. Germline trimming cut 5 bases from V and 0 bases from J; bases unmatched to any gene: 11. The source material was peripheral blood. The chain employs TRBV19 and TRBJ1-1; 8 bases align to TRBD1. The clonotype comes from a young man with COVID-19, enrolled during active disease. The CDR3 loop reads CASSLGTGRFMNTEAFF. The CDR3 DNA is TGTGCCAGTAGTCTTGGGACAGGCAGATTCATGAACACTGAAGCTTTCTTT.